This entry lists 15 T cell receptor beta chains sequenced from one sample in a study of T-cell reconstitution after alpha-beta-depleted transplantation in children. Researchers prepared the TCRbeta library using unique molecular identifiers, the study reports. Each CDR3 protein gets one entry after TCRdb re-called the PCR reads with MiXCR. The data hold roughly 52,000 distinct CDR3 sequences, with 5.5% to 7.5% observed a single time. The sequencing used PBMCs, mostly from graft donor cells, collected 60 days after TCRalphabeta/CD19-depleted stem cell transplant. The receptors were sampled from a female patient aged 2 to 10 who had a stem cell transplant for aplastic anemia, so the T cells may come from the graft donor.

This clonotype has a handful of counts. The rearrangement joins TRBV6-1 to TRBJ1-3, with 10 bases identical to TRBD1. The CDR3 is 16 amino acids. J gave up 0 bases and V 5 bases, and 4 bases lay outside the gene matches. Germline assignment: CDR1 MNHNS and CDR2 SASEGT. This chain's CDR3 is CASSTRDRGSGNTIYF. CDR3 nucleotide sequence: TGTGCCAGCAGTACCCGGGACAGGGGCTCTGGAAACACCATATATTTT.

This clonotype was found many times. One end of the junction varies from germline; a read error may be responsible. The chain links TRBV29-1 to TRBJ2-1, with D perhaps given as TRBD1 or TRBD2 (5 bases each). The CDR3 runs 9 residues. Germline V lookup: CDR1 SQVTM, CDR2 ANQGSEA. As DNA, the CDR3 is TGCAGCGCGGACACGGGGCGGTCCTTC. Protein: CSADTGRSF.

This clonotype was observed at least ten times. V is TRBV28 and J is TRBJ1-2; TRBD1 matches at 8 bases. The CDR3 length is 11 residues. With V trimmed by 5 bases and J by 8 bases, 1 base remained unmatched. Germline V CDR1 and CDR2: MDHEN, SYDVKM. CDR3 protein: CASSGTGGYTF. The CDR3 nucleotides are TGTGCCAGCAGTGGGACAGGAGGCTACACCTTC.

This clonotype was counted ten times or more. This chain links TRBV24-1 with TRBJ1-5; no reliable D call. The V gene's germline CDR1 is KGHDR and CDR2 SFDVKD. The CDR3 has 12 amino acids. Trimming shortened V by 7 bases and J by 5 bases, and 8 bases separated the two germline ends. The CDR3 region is CATRPTDQPQHF. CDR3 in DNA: TGTGCCACCAGGCCCACGGATCAGCCCCAGCATTTT.

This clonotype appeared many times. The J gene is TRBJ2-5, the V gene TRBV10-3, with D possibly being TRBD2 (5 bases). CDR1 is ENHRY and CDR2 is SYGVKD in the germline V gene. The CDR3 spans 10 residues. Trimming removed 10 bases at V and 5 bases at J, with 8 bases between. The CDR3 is CATGVETQYF. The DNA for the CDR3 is TGTGCCACCGGGGTCGAGACCCAGTACTTC.

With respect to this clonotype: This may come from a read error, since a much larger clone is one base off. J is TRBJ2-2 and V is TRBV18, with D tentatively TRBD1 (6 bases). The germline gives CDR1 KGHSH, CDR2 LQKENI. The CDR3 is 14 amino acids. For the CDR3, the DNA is TGTGCCAGCTCAAAACAGGGAAACACCGGGGAGCTGTATTTT. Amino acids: CASSKQGNTGELYF.

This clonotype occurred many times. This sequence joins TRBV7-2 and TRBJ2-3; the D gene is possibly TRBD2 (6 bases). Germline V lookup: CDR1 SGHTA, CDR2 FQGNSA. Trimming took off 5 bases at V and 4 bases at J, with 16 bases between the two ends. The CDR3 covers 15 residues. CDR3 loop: CASSHDPTRADTQYF. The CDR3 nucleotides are TGTGCCAGCAGCCACGACCCGACTAGGGCAGATACGCAGTATTTT.

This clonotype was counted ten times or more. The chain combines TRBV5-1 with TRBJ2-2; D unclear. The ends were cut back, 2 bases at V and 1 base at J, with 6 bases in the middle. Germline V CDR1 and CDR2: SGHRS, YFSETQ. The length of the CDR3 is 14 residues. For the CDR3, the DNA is TGCGCCAGCAGCTTCGAAGGGAACACCGGGGAGCTGTTTTTT. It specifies CASSFEGNTGELFF.

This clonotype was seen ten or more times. The CDR3 bases are TGCAGTGCTAGAGATTTCCGGGTCCTTGAGCAGTTCTTC. Translation gives CSARDFRVLEQFF. This chain connects TRBV20-1 to TRBJ2-1; D remains ambiguous. Looked up from germline, CDR1 is DFQATT and CDR2 is SNEGSKA (reference sequence). V lost 0 bases, J lost 9 bases, and 12 bases lay in between. CDR3 length: 13 residues.

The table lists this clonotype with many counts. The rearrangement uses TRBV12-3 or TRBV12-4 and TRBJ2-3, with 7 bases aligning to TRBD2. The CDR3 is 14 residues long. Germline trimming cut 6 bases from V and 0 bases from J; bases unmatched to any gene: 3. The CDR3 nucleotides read TGTGCCAGCAGCAAACTAGCGAGCACAGATACGCAGTATTTT. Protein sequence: CASSKLASTDTQYF.

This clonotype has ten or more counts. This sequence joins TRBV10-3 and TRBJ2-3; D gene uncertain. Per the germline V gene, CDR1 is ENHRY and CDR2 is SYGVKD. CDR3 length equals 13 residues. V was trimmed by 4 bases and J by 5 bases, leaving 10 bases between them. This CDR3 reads CAISANVGDTQYF. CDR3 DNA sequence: TGTGCCATCAGTGCTAACGTGGGAGATACGCAGTATTTT.

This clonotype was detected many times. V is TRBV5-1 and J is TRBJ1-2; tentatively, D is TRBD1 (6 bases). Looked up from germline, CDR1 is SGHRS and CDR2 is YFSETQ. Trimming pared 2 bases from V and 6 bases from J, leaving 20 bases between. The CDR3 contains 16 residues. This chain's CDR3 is CASSFEDSSGWNGYTF. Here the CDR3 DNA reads TGCGCCAGCAGCTTTGAGGACAGTTCGGGCTGGAATGGCTACACCTTC. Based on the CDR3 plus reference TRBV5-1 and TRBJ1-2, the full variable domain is KAGVTQTPRYLIKTRGQQVTLSCSPISGHRSVSWYQQTPGQGLQFLFEYFSETQRNKGNFPGRFSGRQFSNSRSEMNVSTLELGDSALYLCASSFEDSSGWNGYTFGSGTRLTVV.

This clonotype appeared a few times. CDR3 sequence (DNA): TGCAGCGTGAAACAGGGTCATAAACAGGGTTTGGGGAGCAATCAGCCCCAGCATTTT. As protein: CSVKQGHKQGLGSNQPQHF. The genes are TRBV29-1 and TRBJ1-5; D is perhaps TRBD1 (6 bases). Germline values: CDR1 SQVTM, CDR2 ANQGSEA. The CDR3 sequence is 19 residues long. Deletions cut 6 bases from V and 1 base from J, with 28 bases between.

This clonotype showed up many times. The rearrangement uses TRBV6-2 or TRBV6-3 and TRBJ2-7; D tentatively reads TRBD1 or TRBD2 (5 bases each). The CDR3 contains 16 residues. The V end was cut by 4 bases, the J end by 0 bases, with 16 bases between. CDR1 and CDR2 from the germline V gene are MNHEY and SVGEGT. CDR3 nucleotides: TGTGCCAGCAGTTTAGTCGGGACGGAATTCTCCTACGAGCAGTACGTC. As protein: CASSLVGTEFSYEQYV.

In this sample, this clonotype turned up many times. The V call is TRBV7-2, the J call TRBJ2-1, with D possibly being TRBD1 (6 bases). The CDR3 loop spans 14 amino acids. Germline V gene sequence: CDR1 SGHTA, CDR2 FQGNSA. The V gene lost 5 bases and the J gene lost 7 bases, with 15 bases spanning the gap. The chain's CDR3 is CASSPWGQQNEQFF. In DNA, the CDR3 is TGTGCCAGCAGCCCATGGGGACAACAGAATGAGCAGTTCTTC.